A selection of T cell receptor beta chains follows, all from one sample in a study of neurological immune-mediated disorders. MiXCR was run by TCRdb on the 5' RACE reads, yielding one entry per CDR3 protein. The table includes roughly 71,000 distinct CDR3 sequences, around 4.2% detected once. Sequencing was performed on PBMCs. All receptors derive from a man aged 30 to 39 with multiple sclerosis. Each CDR3 is given without its conserved first and last residue.

TRBJ2-7 TRBV7-9 ASSPPQGALYEQY
TRBJ2-7 TRBV20-1 SARGTATSYEQY
TRBJ2-1 TRBV3-1 ASSQVLAGANYNEQF
TRBJ1-2 TRBV4-3 ASSQDIGYGYT
TRBJ1-1 TRBV12-3/TRBV12-4 ASKRGAMGTEAF
TRBJ2-1 TRBV20-1 SARDRRGPREQF
TRBJ2-1 TRBV20-1 SALGTSSYNEQF
TRBJ1-1 TRBV20-1 SARPWDTEAF
TRBJ1-5 TRBV10-3 AISESKVQPQH
TRBJ2-2 TRBV9 ASSVVGTSGTGELF
TRBJ1-1 TRBV5-1 ASSSGDGSTEAF
TRBJ2-1 TRBV5-5 ASSLAATEQF
TRBJ1-1 TRBV5-1 ASSLARGRGMNTEAF
TRBJ1-1 TRBV4-1 ASSQVSRNTEAF
TRBJ1-1 TRBV20-1 SARLPGNTEAF
TRBJ2-7 TRBV7-8 ASSLEGGTYEQY
TRBJ1-5 TRBV20-1 SAGDRRGNQPQN